The clone carrying this T cell receptor beta chain occurred a few times. What it binds is unknown. Libraries of bulk TCR were made by previously described methods (with listed TCR primers). From the PCR reads, TCRdb called clonotypes with MiXCR, one entry per CDR3 protein. The table records approximately 590,000 distinct CDR3 sequences, roughly 23% of them present only once. This sample was taken from a study of molecular identifiers for immune sequencing clone quantification. Study overall: Replicate RNA came from roughly 20,000 or 100,000 naive CD8 cells and was split five ways, and four parts were sequenced. Findings of the study overall: Highly expanded clone sizes could be underestimated by identical TCR molecules sharing a barcode.

The germline gives CDR1 MNHEY, CDR2 SMNVEV (reference sequence). Trimming pared 5 bases from V and 0 bases from J, leaving 14 bases between. This CDR3 has 16 amino acids. This clonotype was obtained from a human donor in good health. Some libraries in this study had Jurkat cell RNA spiked in. The sequenced sample consisted of naive CD8+ T cells from blood, with Jurkat cell RNA spiked in. Subset defined: FACS-sorted CD8+CD4-CCR7+CD45RA+ naive T cells. V usage is TRBV27 and J usage is TRBJ2-1; D gene unclear. The CDR3 bases are TGTGCCAGCAGTCCCCTAACGCCGAGCTCCTACAATGAGCAGTTCTTC. Translating it yields CASSPLTPSSYNEQFF.